Listed below are T cell receptor beta chains from one sample, sequenced in a study of shared clonotypes between healthy human individuals. Assay used: immunoSEQ multiplex PCR; TCRdb lists only in-frame clones, some missing. The table records over 2 million clones, 85% to 95% of them present only once. Sample: naive CD4+ T cells from PBMCs. The receptors shown here come from a man between 18 and 35 years old in good health. Some clones in this sample may be carry-over from other donors' samples. CDR3s include the opening cysteine and the closing phenylalanine or tryptophan. D genes are given only for firm matches. Size is omitted from some rows. Given values are once, few, many or a class for expanded clones.

abundance	v_gene	d_gene	j_gene	CDR3aa	CDR3nt
NA	TRBV20-1	NA	TRBJ1-1	CSAFKTTEAFF	TGCAGTGCTTTTAAAACCACTGAAGCTTTCTTT
NA	TRBV7-3	TRBD1	TRBJ2-1	CASSPGQAYNEQFF	TGTGCCAGCAGCCCGGGACAGGCCTACAATGAGCAGTTCTTC
NA	TRBV4-2	TRBD2	TRBJ2-2	CASSPMVGLVYAGELFF	TGTGCCAGCAGCCCCATGGTAGGACTAGTCTACGCCGGGGAGCTGTTTTTT
NA	TRBV4-1	NA	TRBJ2-1	CASSQSPGLPSYNEQFF	TGCGCCAGCAGCCAGTCCCCGGGACTTCCCTCCTACAATGAGCAGTTCTTC
NA	TRBV15	NA	TRBJ2-7	CATSPSGGYGIYEQYF	TGTGCCACCAGCCCCTCCGGAGGGTATGGGATCTACGAGCAGTACTTC
NA	TRBV30	NA	TRBJ1-1	CAWSVRVGAGTEAFF	TGTGCCTGGAGTGTAAGGGTGGGGGCCGGGACTGAAGCTTTCTTT
NA	TRBV28	NA	TRBJ1-3	CASSFRYSGNTIYF	TGTGCCAGCAGTTTCCGTTACTCTGGAAACACCATATATTTT
NA	TRBV7-8	NA	TRBJ2-7	CASSPRDFYYEQYF	TGTGCCAGCAGCCCACGGGACTTTTACTACGAGCAGTACTTC
NA	TRBV5-1	TRBD2	TRBJ2-3	CASSSRGSTDTQYF	TGCGCCAGCAGCTCCCGCGGGAGTACAGATACGCAGTATTTT
NA	TRBV2	TRBD1	TRBJ1-3	CASSEGQGAGNTIYF	TGTGCCAGCAGTGAAGGACAGGGGGCTGGAAACACCATATATTTT
NA	TRBV29-1	NA	TRBJ2-1	CSVGRTGDNEQFF	TGCAGCGTTGGTCGGACTGGAGACAATGAGCAGTTCTTC
NA	TRBV6-5	NA	TRBJ2-5	CASSYSEQETQYF	TGTGCCAGCAGTTACTCGGAGCAAGAGACCCAGTACTTC
NA	TRBV6-5	NA	TRBJ1-2	CASSYSIRVGRYGYTF	TGTGCCAGCAGTTACTCGATTCGGGTAGGGAGGTATGGCTACACCTTC
NA	TRBV18	TRBD2	TRBJ2-3	CASSPRERGSTDTQYF	TGTGCCAGCTCACCACGCGAGCGGGGGAGCACAGATACGCAGTATTTT
NA	TRBV9	TRBD2	TRBJ2-5	CASSVGEGGRLETQYF	TGTGCCAGCAGCGTAGGAGAGGGAGGGCGGCTCGAGACCCAGTACTTC
NA	TRBV28	TRBD1	TRBJ1-4	CASSTPGTANEKLFF	TGTGCCAGCAGTACCCCCGGGACAGCTAATGAAAAACTGTTTTTT
NA	TRBV7-2	TRBD1	TRBJ2-7	CASSRDRDFLYEQYF	TGTGCCAGCAGCCGAGACAGGGATTTCCTCTACGAGCAGTACTTC
NA	TRBV6-1	NA	TRBJ2-2	CASSESRAAGELFF	TGTGCCAGCAGTGAGAGCAGGGCGGCCGGGGAGCTGTTTTTT
NA	TRBV19	NA	TRBJ2-7	CASRAGTGGYEQYF	TGTGCCAGTAGGGCCGGGACTGGAGGATACGAGCAGTACTTC
NA	TRBV9	NA	TRBJ1-1	CASSALTQVNTEAFF	TGTGCCAGCAGCGCTCTAACTCAGGTGAACACTGAAGCTTTCTTT
NA	TRBV5-1	NA	TRBJ2-7	CASSLASTGYYEQYF	TGCGCCAGCAGCTTGGCCTCGACGGGATACTACGAGCAGTACTTC
NA	TRBV7-2	NA	TRBJ2-1	CASSLGGLTRNEQFF	TGTGCCAGCAGTTTGGGTGGGCTGACTAGGAATGAGCAGTTCTTC
NA	TRBV7-3	NA	TRBJ2-3	CASSSLGNPGDTQYF	TGTGCCAGCAGCTCCCTAGGGAACCCTGGGGATACGCAGTATTTT
NA	TRBV5-6	TRBD1	TRBJ2-1	CASSQPGVLQGAGEQFF	TGTGCCAGCAGCCAGCCCGGTGTTCTACAGGGGGCAGGTGAGCAGTTCTTC
NA	TRBV6-5	NA	TRBJ1-1	CASSYEGLVNTEAFF	TGTGCCAGCAGTTATGAGGGGCTTGTGAACACTGAAGCTTTCTTT
NA	TRBV27	NA	TRBJ2-5	CASSSRQVLGETQYF	TGTGCCAGCAGTTCCCGGCAGGTGCTCGGGGAGACCCAGTACTTC
once	TRBV2	TRBD1	TRBJ2-2	CASSGQGAQTGELFF	TGTGCCAGCAGTGGGCAGGGGGCGCAGACCGGGGAGCTGTTTTTT
NA	TRBV28	NA	TRBJ2-4	CASSSQGAKNIQYF	TGTGCCAGCAGTTCACAGGGAGCCAAAAACATTCAGTACTTC
once	TRBV6-1	NA	TRBJ2-1	CASIRWPSSYNEQFF	TGTGCCAGCATACGTTGGCCGAGCTCCTACAATGAGCAGTTCTTC
NA	TRBV27	NA	TRBJ1-2	CASSTSGYGYTF	TGTGCCAGCAGTACCTCCGGGTATGGCTACACCTTC
NA	TRBV5-1	TRBD1	TRBJ1-1	CASSVGQGYGTEAFF	TGCGCCAGCAGCGTAGGACAGGGGTATGGAACTGAAGCTTTCTTT
NA	TRBV9	TRBD1	TRBJ1-6	CASSPRGGTGVNSPLHF	TGTGCCAGCAGCCCCCGAGGGGGGACAGGGGTAAATTCACCCCTCCACTTT
NA	TRBV5-1	TRBD2	TRBJ2-1	CASSTTGTTSYNEQFF	TGCGCCAGCAGCACTACCGGGACTACATCATACAATGAGCAGTTCTTC